The sequence of this T cell receptor beta chain was determined in a study of shared clonotypes between healthy human individuals. Across the study: Every donor yielded three CD4 naive, three CD4 memory, two CD8 naive and one CD8 memory plate.

Selected positively for CCR7 and CD45RO-negative, naive CD8 cells excluded terminally differentiated effector memory CD45RA+ cells. Only Caucasian adults living in Nashville, Tennessee made up the donor group. On this clone itself: Its matching antigen is unknown. The sample contains more than one DNA sequence encoding this CDR3.

General observations from the study: Large depth notwithstanding, sorted-subset sequencing proved incomplete by rarefaction. Naive subsets typically showed greater estimated richness than memory subsets.

Clones were sequenced by immunoSEQ multiplex PCR, and TCRdb holds only the in-frame ones, with some missing. This table holds over 2 million clones, approximately 94% found once. The sequence came from a man in his late teens or twenties in good health. Sequenced sample: naive CD8+ T cells sorted from blood.

The CDR3 spells CASSPTGTGYEQYF. CDR3 nucleotides: TGTGCCAGCAGTCCAACCGGGACAGGCTACGAGCAGTACTTC. The chain recombines TRBV27 with TRBJ2-7; 8 nucleotides agree with TRBD1. Germline V gene sequence: CDR1 MNHEY, CDR2 SMNVEV (reference sequence). This CDR3 has 14 residues. Losses at the gene ends were 5 bases for V and 3 bases for J; bases not matched to a gene: 6.